The sequence of this T cell receptor beta chain was determined in a study of shared clonotypes between healthy human individuals. General observations from the study: Only blood was sampled; tissue repertoires likely differ.

Germline CDR1 and CDR2: MGHDK and SYGVNS. This CDR3 has 15 amino acids. The V segment lost 6 bases and the J segment 10 bases; nucleotides outside the gene matches: 12. Here immunoSEQ multiplex PCR was the method, and the copy in TCRdb shows in-frame clones only, minus some. The table has more than 2 million clones, less than 95% seen once. About this clone itself: Its target is unknown.

Naive CD8 cells lacked CD45RO, underwent positive selection for CCR7 and left out terminally differentiated effector memory CD45RA+ cells. The receptor's source is a man aged 18 to 30 in good health. The chain joins TRBV25-1 to TRBJ2-1, with TRBD2 matching 10 bases. Sample: naive CD8+ T cells sorted from blood. The CDR3: CASRLIAGGGREQFF. The CDR3 nucleotides are TGTGCCAGCAGACTCATAGCGGGAGGAGGTCGGGAGCAGTTCTTC.